This is a list of T cell receptor beta chains from one sample in a study of blood T cell repertoires in COVID-19. The repertoire was sequenced with immunoSEQ multiplex PCR; TCRdb's copy has only in-frame clones and lacks some. Among about 140,000 clones listed, roughly three quarters were seen once. Specimen: PBMCs or T cells enriched from blood (not recorded which). The receptors were gathered from a woman in her fifties or sixties who had recovered from COVID-19. CDR3s leave out the opening cysteine and the closing phenylalanine or tryptophan. The D gene is left open where the match is weak.

V	D	J	CDR3
TRBV7-9	-	TRBJ2-1	ASSLVPREEQF
TRBV29-1	TRBD1	TRBJ2-7	SATLEQGSSYEQY
TRBV28	-	TRBJ1-4	ASSHRSPGSPLNEKLF
TRBV7-8	-	TRBJ1-1	ASSRAAANTEAF
TRBV2	-	TRBJ2-1	ASSDYPENEQF
TRBV6-5	TRBD1	TRBJ2-7	ASSKGQGYEQY
TRBV7-9	TRBD2	TRBJ2-3	ASSLVISGAANSQY
TRBV28	TRBD1	TRBJ1-2	ASSSGQGAGRGYT
TRBV5-4	TRBD2	TRBJ2-3	ASSLRLAGGADTQY
TRBV12-3/TRBV12-4	-	TRBJ1-1	ASSPRHNTEAF
TRBV9	TRBD2	TRBJ2-1	ASSFSSTSGVYNEQF
TRBV4-2	TRBD2	TRBJ2-5	ASSQEGLAGQETQY
TRBV20-1	TRBD2	TRBJ2-7	SASPGGPYEQY
TRBV14	-	TRBJ2-7	ASRPWGAYEQY
TRBV6-2/TRBV6-3	TRBD2	TRBJ2-3	ASSYRRGEVDTQY
TRBV28	TRBD1	TRBJ2-3	ASSREGAGALQY
TRBV18	-	TRBJ1-1	ASSPLRDLDSNTEAF
TRBV19	-	TRBJ2-3	ASSMVAGYDTQY
TRBV5-4	TRBD1	TRBJ1-2	ASSPDRGDYGYT
TRBV7-9	-	TRBJ1-4	ASAGREPHEKLF
TRBV2	-	TRBJ2-1	ASSGGLRELKLTYNEQF
TRBV5-1	-	TRBJ1-2	ASSLAAGDYGYT
TRBV10-3	-	TRBJ2-1	AISEFQGMTYNEQF
TRBV28	-	TRBJ1-1	ASSLLLNTEAF
TRBV27	TRBD1	TRBJ1-5	ASSPRQGMSQPQH
TRBV6-5	-	TRBJ1-3	ASSYAAGNTIY
TRBV13	TRBD1	TRBJ2-3	ASSRRQGVPDTQY
TRBV7-8	-	TRBJ2-2	ASSPYTGELF
TRBV5-1	-	TRBJ1-2	ASQTDPTNYGYT
TRBV14	TRBD2	TRBJ2-1	ASSFRGVNSYNEQF
TRBV18	-	TRBJ2-2	ASSPPTDTGELF
TRBV5-1	-	TRBJ1-4	ASSSPEREKLF
TRBV30	TRBD1	TRBJ1-1	AWSQGQPRTEAF
TRBV28	-	TRBJ1-2	ASSLSRGGYT
TRBV5-1	-	TRBJ2-7	ASSERAPSYEQY
TRBV4-1	TRBD1	TRBJ1-1	ASSRQGHDTEAF
TRBV5-1	-	TRBJ1-1	ASSVDRNMNTEAF
TRBV20-1	-	TRBJ1-4	SASGGVGTNEKLF
TRBV19	-	TRBJ2-1	ASSIRVDSYNEQF
TRBV2	TRBD1	TRBJ1-2	ASLTGQGENGYT
TRBV6-5	-	TRBJ1-4	ASSYSGEKLF